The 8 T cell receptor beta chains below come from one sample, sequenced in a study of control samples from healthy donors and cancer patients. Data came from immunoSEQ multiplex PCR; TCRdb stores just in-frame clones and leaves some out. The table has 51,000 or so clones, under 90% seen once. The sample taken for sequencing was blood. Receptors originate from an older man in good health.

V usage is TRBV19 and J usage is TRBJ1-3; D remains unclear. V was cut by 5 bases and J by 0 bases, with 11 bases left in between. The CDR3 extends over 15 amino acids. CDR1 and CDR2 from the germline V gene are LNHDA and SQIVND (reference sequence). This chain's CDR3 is CASSRLRDSGNTIYF. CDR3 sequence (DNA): TGTGCCAGTAGTCGCCTCCGGGACTCTGGAAACACCATATATTTT. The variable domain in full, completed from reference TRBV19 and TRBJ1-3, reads DGGITQSPKYLFRKEGQNVTLSCEQNLNHDAMYWYRQDPGQGLRLIYYSQIVNDFQKGDIAEGYSVSREKKESFPLTVTSAQKNPTAFYLCASSRLRDSGNTIYFGEGSWLTVV.

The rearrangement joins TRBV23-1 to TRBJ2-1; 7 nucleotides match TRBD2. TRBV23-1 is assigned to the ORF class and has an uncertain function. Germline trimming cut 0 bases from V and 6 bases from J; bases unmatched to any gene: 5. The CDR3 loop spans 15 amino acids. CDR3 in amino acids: CASSQSAGGSNEQFF. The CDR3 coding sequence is TGCGCCAGCAGTCAATCTGCCGGCGGGAGCAATGAGCAGTTCTTC.

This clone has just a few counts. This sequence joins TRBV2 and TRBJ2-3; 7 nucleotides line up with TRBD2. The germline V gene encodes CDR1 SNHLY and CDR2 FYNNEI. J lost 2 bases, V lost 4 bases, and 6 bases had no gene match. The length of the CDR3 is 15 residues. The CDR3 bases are TGTGCCAGCAGTGCTGGGGGGGGGTTCACAGATACGCAGTATTTT. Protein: CASSAGGGFTDTQYF.

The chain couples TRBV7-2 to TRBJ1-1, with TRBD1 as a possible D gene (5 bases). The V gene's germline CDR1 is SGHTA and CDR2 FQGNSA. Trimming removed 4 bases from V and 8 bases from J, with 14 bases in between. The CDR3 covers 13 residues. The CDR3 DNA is TGTGCCAGCAGCTCCTCCCCGGGACTAGAAGCTTTCTTT. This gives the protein CASSSSPGLEAFF.

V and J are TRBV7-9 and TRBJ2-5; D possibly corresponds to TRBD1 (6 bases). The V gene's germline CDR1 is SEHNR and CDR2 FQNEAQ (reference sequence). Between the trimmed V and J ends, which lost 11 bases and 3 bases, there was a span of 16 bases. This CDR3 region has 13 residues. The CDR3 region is CAGTTGSEETQYF. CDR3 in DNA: TGTGCCGGAACGACAGGCAGCGAAGAGACCCAGTACTTC.

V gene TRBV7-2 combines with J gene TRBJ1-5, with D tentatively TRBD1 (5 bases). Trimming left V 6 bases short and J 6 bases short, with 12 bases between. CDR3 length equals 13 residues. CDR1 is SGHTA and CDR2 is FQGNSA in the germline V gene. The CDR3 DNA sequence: TGTGCCAGCAGTACGAGGGGAGGTCAGCCCCAGCATTTT. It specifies CASSTRGGQPQHF.

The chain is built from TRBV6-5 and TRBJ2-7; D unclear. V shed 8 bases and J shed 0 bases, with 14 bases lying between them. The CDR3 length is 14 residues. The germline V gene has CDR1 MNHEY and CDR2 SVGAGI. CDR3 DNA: TGTGCCAGCTCACTTGCGGCCCTCTCCTACGAGCAGTACTTC. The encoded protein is CASSLAALSYEQYF.

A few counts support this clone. The CDR3, as DNA: TGTGCCAGCAGCTTAGCAGCGGGGGCCGATACGCAGTATTTT. It translates to CASSLAAGADTQYF. The genes are TRBV7-2 and TRBJ2-3, with 8 bases fitting TRBD2. Per the germline V gene, CDR1 is SGHTA and CDR2 is FQGNSA. This CDR3 is 14 amino acids long. The ends lost 0 bases at V and 6 bases at J; junction bases unmatched: 2.